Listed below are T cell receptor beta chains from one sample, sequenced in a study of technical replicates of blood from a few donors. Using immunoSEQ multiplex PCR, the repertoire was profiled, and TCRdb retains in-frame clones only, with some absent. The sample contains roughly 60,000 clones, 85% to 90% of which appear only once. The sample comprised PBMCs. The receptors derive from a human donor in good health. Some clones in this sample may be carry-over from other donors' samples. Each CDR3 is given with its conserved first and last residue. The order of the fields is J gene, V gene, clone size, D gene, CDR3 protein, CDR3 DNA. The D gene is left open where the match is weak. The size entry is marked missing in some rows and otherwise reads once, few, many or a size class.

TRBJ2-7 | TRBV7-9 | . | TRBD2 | CASSSSGGPYSYEQYF | TGTGCCAGCAGCAGTAGCGGGGGTCCCTATTCCTACGAGCAGTACTTC
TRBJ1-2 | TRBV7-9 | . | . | CASSLGGSRGYTF | TGTGCCAGCAGCTTAGGTGGTTCGAGGGGGTACACCTTC
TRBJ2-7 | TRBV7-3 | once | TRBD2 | CASSRTSFHEQYF | TGTGCCAGCAGTCGGACTAGCTTCCACGAGCAGTACTTC
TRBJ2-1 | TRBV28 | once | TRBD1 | CASSTRDRGYLEQFF | TGTGCCAGCAGTACCCGGGACAGGGGGTATCTTGAGCAGTTCTTC
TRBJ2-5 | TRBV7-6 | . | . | CASSLGGLETQYF | TGTGCCAGCAGCTTAGGTGGGCTTGAGACCCAGTACTTC
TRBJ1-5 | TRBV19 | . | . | CASQVRGNQPQHF | TGTGCCAGCCAAGTTCGGGGGAATCAGCCCCAGCATTTT
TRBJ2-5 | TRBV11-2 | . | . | CASSLSGRGFQETQYF | TGTGCCAGCAGCCTGTCAGGGCGGGGTTTTCAAGAGACCCAGTACTTC
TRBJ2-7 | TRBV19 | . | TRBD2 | CASSGLAEYEQYF | TGTGCCAGTAGTGGACTAGCGGAATACGAGCAGTACTTC
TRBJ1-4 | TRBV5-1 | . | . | CASSLGGGTNEKLFF | TGCGCCAGCAGCTTGGGAGGTGGCACTAATGAAAAACTGTTTTTT
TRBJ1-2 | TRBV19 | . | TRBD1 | CASNIRSGQGSGYTF | TGTGCCAGTAATATAAGGTCGGGACAGGGTTCTGGCTACACCTTC
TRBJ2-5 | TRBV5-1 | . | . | CASSLAWQRGETQYF | TGCGCCAGCAGCTTGGCCTGGCAGCGTGGAGAGACCCAGTACTTC
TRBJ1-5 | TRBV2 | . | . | CASSEGRGTNQPQHF | TGTGCCAGCAGTGAAGGCAGGGGTACCAATCAGCCCCAGCATTTT
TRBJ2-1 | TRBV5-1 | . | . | CASSLPSGSNEQFF | TGCGCCAGCAGCTTGCCGTCAGGTAGCAATGAGCAGTTCTTC
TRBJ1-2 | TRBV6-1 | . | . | CASSGTSRYTF | TGTGCCAGCAGCGGGACATCCCGCTACACCTTC
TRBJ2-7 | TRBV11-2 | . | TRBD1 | CASSFGTGTYEQYF | TGTGCCAGCAGCTTCGGGACAGGGACCTACGAGCAGTACTTC
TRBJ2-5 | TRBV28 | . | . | CASSLLRETQYF | TGTGCCAGCAGTTTGTTGCGAGAGACCCAGTACTTC
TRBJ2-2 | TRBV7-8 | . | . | CASSLGAGELFF | TGTGCCAGTTCTCTCGGGGCCGGGGAGCTGTTTTTT
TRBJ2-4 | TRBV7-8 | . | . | CASSRDQSIQYF | TGTGCCAGCAGCCGGGATCAAAGCATTCAGTACTTC
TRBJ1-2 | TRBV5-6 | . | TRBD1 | CASSQRQGARYGYTF | TGTGCCAGCAGCCAAAGACAGGGGGCAAGGTATGGCTACACCTTC
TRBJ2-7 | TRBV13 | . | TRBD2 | CASSLWGLAGAQVEQYF | TGTGCCAGCAGCCTATGGGGACTAGCGGGGGCACAGGTCGAGCAGTACTTC
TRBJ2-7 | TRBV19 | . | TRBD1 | CASSISGGGSYEQYF | TGTGCCAGTAGTATATCAGGGGGTGGATCCTACGAGCAGTACTTC
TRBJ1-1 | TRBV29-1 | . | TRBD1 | CSVRQGGTEAFF | TGCAGCGTCCGACAGGGAGGTACTGAAGCTTTCTTT
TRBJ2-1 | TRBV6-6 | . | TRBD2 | CASQLAGGISYNEQFF | TGTGCCAGCCAACTAGCGGGAGGTATTTCCTACAATGAGCAGTTCTTC
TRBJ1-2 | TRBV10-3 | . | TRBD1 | CATGASGTQGGGYTF | TGTGCCACCGGTGCATCCGGGACACAGGGGGGAGGCTACACCTTC
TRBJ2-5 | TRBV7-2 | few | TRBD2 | CASSLEPSGSGTQYF | TGTGCCAGCAGCTTAGAGCCTAGCGGGAGTGGGACCCAGTACTTC